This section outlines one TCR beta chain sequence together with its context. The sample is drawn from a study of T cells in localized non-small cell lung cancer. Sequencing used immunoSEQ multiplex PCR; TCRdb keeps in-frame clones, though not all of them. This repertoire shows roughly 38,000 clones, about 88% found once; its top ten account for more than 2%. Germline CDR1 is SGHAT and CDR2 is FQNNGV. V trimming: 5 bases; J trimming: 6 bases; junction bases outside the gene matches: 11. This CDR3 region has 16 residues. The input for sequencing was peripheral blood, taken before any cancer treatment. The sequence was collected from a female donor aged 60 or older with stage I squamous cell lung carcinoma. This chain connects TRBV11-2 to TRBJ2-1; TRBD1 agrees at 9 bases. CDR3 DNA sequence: TGTGCCAGCAGCCAAATCCGGGGACAGGGCCCCAATGAGCAGTTCTTC. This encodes CASSQIRGQGPNEQFF.